This is a list of T cell receptor beta chains from one sample in a study of blood T cell repertoires in COVID-19. Only in-frame clones appear in the TCRdb table, and some are missing; sequencing was by immunoSEQ multiplex PCR. The data show 150,000 or so clones, with about 80% seen just once and less than 4% held by the top ten. Source material: peripheral blood. The source is a woman in her fifties or sixties with acute or convalescent COVID-19. CDR3s include the opening cysteine and the closing phenylalanine or tryptophan. A D gene is named only where the DNA matches it firmly.

cdr3_aa: CASSIRGTPGSGETQYF
cdr3_nt: TGTGCCAGTAGTATTAGGGGGACACCGGGGAGTGGAGAGACCCAGTACTTC
d_call: NA
j_call: TRBJ2-5
v_call: TRBV19

cdr3_aa: CASSPSGNSNQPQHF
cdr3_nt: TGTGCCAGCAGTCCAAGCGGGAATAGCAATCAGCCCCAGCATTTT
d_call: NA
j_call: TRBJ1-5
v_call: TRBV6-5

cdr3_aa: CASSLGEGGLGEKLFF
cdr3_nt: TGTGCCAGCAGCCTGGGGGAAGGGGGCCTTGGTGAAAAACTGTTTTTT
d_call: TRBD1
j_call: TRBJ1-4
v_call: TRBV11-2

cdr3_aa: CASSSSGSWGNEQFF
cdr3_nt: TGTGCCAGCAGTTCTAGCGGCTCATGGGGAAATGAGCAGTTCTTC
d_call: TRBD2
j_call: TRBJ2-1
v_call: TRBV6-5

cdr3_aa: CASSPQSSMNGYTF
cdr3_nt: TGTGCCAGCAGTCCCCAATCATCTATGAATGGCTACACCTTC
d_call: NA
j_call: TRBJ1-2
v_call: TRBV27

cdr3_aa: CASSIFGGQYTEAFF
cdr3_nt: TGTGCCAGTAGTATATTCGGTGGGCAGTACACTGAAGCTTTCTTT
d_call: NA
j_call: TRBJ1-1
v_call: TRBV19

cdr3_aa: CASRMSGFSSYEQYF
cdr3_nt: TGTGCCAGCAGAATGTCGGGGTTCAGCTCCTACGAGCAGTACTTC
d_call: NA
j_call: TRBJ2-7
v_call: TRBV6-5

cdr3_aa: CATARDSSTQYF
cdr3_nt: TGTGCCACCGCCCGGGACAGTAGTACGCAGTATTTT
d_call: TRBD1
j_call: TRBJ2-3
v_call: TRBV24-1

cdr3_aa: CASSEYQRFEKLFF
cdr3_nt: TGTGCCAGCAGTGAATATCAACGGTTTGAAAAACTGTTTTTT
d_call: NA
j_call: TRBJ1-4
v_call: TRBV25-1

cdr3_aa: CASSLGSSGGAYGYTF
cdr3_nt: TGTGCCAGCAGCTTAGGCTCATCAGGGGGCGCCTATGGCTACACCTTC
d_call: TRBD1
j_call: TRBJ1-2
v_call: TRBV7-8

cdr3_aa: CASSLMVRGADTQYF
cdr3_nt: TGTGCCAGCAGCTTAATGGTCAGGGGGGCAGATACGCAGTATTTT
d_call: NA
j_call: TRBJ2-3
v_call: TRBV11-2

cdr3_aa: CASRAARTDNNSPLHF
cdr3_nt: TGTGCCAGCAGAGCCGCCCGCACAGACAATAATTCACCCCTCCACTTT
d_call: NA
j_call: TRBJ1-6
v_call: TRBV6-6

cdr3_aa: CASSLGTVGETQYF
cdr3_nt: TGTGCCAGCAGCTTAGGGACAGTTGGGGAGACCCAGTACTTC
d_call: NA
j_call: TRBJ2-5
v_call: TRBV7-6

cdr3_aa: CATSRPDGHYTQYF
cdr3_nt: TGTGCCACCAGCCGCCCGGACGGACATTATACGCAGTATTTT
d_call: NA
j_call: TRBJ2-3
v_call: TRBV24-1

cdr3_aa: CASSYTPGRESPYEQYF
cdr3_nt: TGTGCCAGCAGTTACACCCCAGGGCGGGAGTCCCCCTACGAGCAGTACTTC
d_call: TRBD2
j_call: TRBJ2-7
v_call: TRBV6-2/TRBV6-3

cdr3_aa: CASSSNRAGSETQYF
cdr3_nt: TGCGCCAGCAGCTCCAACAGGGCTGGGTCAGAGACCCAGTACTTC
d_call: NA
j_call: TRBJ2-5
v_call: TRBV5-1

cdr3_aa: CASSSSGNEKLFF
cdr3_nt: NA
d_call: NA
j_call: TRBJ1-4
v_call: TRBV28